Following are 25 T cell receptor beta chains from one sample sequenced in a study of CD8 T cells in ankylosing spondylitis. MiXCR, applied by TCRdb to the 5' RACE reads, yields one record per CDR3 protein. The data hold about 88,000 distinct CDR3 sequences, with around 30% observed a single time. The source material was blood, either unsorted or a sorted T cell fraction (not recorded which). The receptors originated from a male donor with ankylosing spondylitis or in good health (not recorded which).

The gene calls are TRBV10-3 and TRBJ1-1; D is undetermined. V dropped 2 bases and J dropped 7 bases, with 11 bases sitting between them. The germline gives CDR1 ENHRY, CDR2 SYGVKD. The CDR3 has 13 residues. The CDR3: CAISEVKGVEAFF. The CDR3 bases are TGTGCCATCAGTGAGGTTAAGGGTGTTGAAGCTTTCTTT.

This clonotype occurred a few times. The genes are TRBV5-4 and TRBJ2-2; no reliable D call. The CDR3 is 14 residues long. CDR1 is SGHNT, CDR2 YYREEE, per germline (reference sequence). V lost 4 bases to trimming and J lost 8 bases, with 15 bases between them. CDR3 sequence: CASSQLIQSGELFF. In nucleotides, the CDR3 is TGTGCCAGCAGCCAGCTCATCCAGTCGGGGGAGCTGTTTTTT.

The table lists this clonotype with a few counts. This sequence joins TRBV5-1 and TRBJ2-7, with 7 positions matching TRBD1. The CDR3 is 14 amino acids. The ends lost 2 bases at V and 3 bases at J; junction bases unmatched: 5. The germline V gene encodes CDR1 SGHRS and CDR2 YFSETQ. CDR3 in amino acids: CASSFWTGGYEQYV. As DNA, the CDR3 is TGCGCCAGCAGCTTTTGGACAGGTGGCTACGAGCAGTACGTC.

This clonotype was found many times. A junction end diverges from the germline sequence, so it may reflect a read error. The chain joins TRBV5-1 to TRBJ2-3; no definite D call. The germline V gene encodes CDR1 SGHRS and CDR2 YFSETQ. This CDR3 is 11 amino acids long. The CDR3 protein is CASSSTDTQYF. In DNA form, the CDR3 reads TGTGCCAGCAGCTCGACAGATACGCAGTATTTT.

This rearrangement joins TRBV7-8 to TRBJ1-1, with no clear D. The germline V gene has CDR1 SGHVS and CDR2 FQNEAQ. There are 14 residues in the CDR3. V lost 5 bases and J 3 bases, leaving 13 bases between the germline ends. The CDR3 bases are TGTGCCAGCAGCCCTGTAGCTGCGTACACTGAAGCTTTCTTT. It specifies CASSPVAAYTEAFF.

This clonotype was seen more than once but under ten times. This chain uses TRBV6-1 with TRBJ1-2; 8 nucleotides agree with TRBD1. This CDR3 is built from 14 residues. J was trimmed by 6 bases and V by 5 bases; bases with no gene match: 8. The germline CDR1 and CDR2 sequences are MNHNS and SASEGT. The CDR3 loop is CASSSRQGYHGYTF. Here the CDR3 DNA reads TGTGCCAGCAGTAGCCGACAGGGGTACCATGGCTACACCTTC.

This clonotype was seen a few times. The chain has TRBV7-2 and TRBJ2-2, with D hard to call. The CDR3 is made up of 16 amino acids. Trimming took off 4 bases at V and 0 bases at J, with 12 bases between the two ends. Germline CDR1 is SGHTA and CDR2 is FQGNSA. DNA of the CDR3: TGTGCCAGCAGCTACTCCGAAGGGTCGAACACCGGGGAGCTGTTTTTT. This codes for CASSYSEGSNTGELFF.

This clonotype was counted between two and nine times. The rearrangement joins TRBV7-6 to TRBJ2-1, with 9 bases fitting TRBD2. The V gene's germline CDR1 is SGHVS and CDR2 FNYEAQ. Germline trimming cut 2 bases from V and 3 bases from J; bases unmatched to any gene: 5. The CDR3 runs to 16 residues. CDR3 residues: CASSLPASGIYNEQFF. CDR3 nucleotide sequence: TGTGCCAGCAGCTTACCGGCTAGCGGGATCTACAATGAGCAGTTCTTC.

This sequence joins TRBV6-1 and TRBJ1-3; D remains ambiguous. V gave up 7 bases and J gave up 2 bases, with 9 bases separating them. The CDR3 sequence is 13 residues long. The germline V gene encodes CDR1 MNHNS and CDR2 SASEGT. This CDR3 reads CASKEVAGNTIYF. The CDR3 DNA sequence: TGTGCCAGCAAGGAAGTGGCTGGAAACACCATATATTTT.

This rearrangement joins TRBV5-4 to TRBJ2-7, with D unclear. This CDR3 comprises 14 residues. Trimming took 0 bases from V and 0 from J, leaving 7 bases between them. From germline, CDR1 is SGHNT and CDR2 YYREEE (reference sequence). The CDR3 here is CASSLGRSSYEQYV. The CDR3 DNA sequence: TGTGCCAGCAGCTTGGGGCGCAGCTCCTACGAGCAGTACGTC.

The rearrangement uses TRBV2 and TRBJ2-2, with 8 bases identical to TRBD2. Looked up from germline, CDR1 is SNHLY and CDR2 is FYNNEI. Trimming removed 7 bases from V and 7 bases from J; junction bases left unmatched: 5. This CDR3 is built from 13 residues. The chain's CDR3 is CASKRGGIGELFF. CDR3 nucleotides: TGTGCCAGCAAACGGGGGGGTATCGGGGAGCTGTTTTTT.

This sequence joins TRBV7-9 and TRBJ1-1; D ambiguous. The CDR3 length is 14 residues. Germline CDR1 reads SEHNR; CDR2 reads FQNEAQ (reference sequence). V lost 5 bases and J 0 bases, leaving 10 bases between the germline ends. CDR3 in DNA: TGTGCCAGCAGCGTCAGAATCATGAACACTGAAGCTTTCTTT. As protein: CASSVRIMNTEAFF.

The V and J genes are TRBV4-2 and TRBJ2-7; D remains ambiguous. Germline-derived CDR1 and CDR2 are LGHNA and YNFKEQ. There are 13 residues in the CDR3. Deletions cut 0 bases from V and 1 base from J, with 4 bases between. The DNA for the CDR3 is TGTGCCAGCAGCCAAGATGTTTCCTACGAGCAGTACTTC. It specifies CASSQDVSYEQYF.

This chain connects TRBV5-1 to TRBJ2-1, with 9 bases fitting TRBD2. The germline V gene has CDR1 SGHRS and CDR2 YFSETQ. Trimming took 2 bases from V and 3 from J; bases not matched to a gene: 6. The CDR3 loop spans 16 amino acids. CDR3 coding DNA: TGCGCCAGCAGCTTTGCGAGCGGGAGGTTCTACAATGAGCAGTTCTTC. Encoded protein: CASSFASGRFYNEQFF. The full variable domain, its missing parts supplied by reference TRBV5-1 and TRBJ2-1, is KAGVTQTPRYLIKTRGQQVTLSCSPISGHRSVSWYQQTPGQGLQFLFEYFSETQRNKGNFPGRFSGRQFSNSRSEMNVSTLELGDSALYLCASSFASGRFYNEQFFGPGTRLTVL.

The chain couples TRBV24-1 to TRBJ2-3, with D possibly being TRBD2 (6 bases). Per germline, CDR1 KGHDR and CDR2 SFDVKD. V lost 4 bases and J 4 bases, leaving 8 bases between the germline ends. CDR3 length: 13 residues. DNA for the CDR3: TGTGCCACCAGTGAGGGGGGATCAGATACGCAGTATTTT. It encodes CATSEGGSDTQYF.

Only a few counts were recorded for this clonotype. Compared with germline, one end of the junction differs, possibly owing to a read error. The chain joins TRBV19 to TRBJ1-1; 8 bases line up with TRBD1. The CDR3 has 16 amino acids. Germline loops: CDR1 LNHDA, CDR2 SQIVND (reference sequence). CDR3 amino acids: CASRYPGTGMNAEAFF. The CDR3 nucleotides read TGTGCCAGCCGGTACCCCGGGACAGGCATGAACGCTGAAGCTTTCTTT.

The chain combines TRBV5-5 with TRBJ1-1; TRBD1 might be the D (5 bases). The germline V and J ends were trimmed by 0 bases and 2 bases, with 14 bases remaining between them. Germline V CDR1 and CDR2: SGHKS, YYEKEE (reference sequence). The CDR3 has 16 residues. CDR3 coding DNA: TGTGCCAGCAGCTTGGCCATCTTTCAGGGAAACACTGAAGCTTTCTTT. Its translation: CASSLAIFQGNTEAFF. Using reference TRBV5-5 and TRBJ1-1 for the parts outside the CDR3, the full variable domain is DAGVTQSPTHLIKTRGQQVTLRCSPISGHKSVSWYQQVLGQGPQFIFQYYEKEERGRGNFPDRFSARQFPNYSSELNVNALLLGDSALYLCASSLAIFQGNTEAFFGQGTRLTVV.

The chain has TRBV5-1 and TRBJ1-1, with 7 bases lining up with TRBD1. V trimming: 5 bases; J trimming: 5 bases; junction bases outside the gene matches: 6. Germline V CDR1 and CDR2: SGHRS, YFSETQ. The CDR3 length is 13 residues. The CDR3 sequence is CASRTGRGTEAFF. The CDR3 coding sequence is TGCGCCAGCAGGACAGGGAGGGGAACTGAAGCTTTCTTT.

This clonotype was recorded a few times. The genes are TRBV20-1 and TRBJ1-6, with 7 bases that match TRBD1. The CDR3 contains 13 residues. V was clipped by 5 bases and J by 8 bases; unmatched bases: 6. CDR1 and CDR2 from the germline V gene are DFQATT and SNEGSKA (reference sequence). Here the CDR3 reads CSAPPTGDSPLHF. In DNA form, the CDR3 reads TGCAGTGCTCCACCCACAGGGGATTCACCCCTCCACTTT.

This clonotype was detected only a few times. Here the CDR3 DNA reads TGTGCCAGCAGCGGAAGGGGCACCCTGAGAACCTTC. This translates into CASSGRGTLRTF. J is TRBJ1-2 and V is TRBV7-2; D is possibly TRBD1 (5 bases). The germline V and J ends were trimmed by 5 bases and 14 bases, with 18 bases remaining between them. Germline values: CDR1 SGHTA, CDR2 FQGNSA. The CDR3 has 12 residues.

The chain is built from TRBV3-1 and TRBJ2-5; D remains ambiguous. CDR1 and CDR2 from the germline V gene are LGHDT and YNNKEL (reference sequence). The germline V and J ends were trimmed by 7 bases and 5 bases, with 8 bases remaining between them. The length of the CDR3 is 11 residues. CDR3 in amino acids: CASTPGETQYF. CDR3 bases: TGTGCCAGCACCCCCGGGGAGACCCAGTACTTC.

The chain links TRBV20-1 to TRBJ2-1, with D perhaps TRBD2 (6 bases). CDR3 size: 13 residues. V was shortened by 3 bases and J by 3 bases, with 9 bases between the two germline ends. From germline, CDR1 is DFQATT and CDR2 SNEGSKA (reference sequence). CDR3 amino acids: CSASLSGYNEQFF. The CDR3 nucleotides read TGCAGTGCTAGTCTTAGCGGCTACAATGAGCAGTTCTTC.

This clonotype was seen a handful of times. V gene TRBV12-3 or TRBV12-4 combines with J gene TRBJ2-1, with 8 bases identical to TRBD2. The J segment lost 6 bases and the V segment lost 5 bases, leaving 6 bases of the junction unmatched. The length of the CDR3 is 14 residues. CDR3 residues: CASSPLAGTNEQFF. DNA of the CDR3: TGTGCCAGCAGTCCCTTAGCGGGAACCAATGAGCAGTTCTTC.

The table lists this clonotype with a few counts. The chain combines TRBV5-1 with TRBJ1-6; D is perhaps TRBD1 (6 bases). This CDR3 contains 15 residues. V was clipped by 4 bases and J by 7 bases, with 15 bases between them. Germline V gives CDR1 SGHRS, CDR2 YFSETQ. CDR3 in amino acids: CASSLGGARNSPLHF. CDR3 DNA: TGCGCCAGCAGCCTGGGGGGGGCTCGAAATTCACCCCTCCACTTT.

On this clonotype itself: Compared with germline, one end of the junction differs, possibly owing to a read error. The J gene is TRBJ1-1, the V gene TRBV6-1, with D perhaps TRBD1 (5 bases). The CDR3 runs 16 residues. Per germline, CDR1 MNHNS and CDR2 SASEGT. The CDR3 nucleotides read TGTGCCAGCAGCGAAGGGCAGGGTATCATGAACACTGAAGCTTTCTTT. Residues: CASSEGQGIMNTEAFF.